The 27 T cell receptor beta chains below were found in one sample sequenced in a study of CXCR3-negative and CXCR3-positive naive CD8 T cells. The TRB libraries of cDNA were built by UMI-labeled 5' RACE. TCRdb derives one entry per CDR3 protein from the 5' RACE reads, leaving out DNA. The table gives some 140,000 distinct CDR3 sequences; the top ten clones make up less than 0.55% of it. These TCRs are of unknown antigen specificity. Regarding the study as a whole: TRB CDR3s of CXCR3-positive naive cells were more hydrophobic than those of CXCR3-negative naive cells.

Sequencing used naive CXCR3+ CD8+ T cells from blood. Subset described: CD45RO-CCR7+CD27+CD95- naive CD8+ T cells expressing CXCR3 (TNR3+). The receptors come from a human donor in good health. Some clones in this sample may be carry-over from other donors' samples.

This chain joins TRBV4-1 and TRBJ2-5; TCRdb gives TRBD2 as the D gene, but with no DNA this cannot be confirmed. Germline V gene sequence: CDR1 MGHRA, CDR2 YSYEKL. The CDR3 sequence is 15 residues long. CDR3 protein: CASSQQGLAQETQYF.

The chain combines TRBV7-9 with TRBJ1-1; TCRdb's assignment of TRBD1 cannot be checked, as there is no DNA. The CDR3 covers 13 residues. Germline values: CDR1 SEHNR, CDR2 FQNEAQ (reference sequence). CDR3 sequence reads: CASSLSGDTEAFF.

This rearrangement joins TRBV24-1 to TRBJ2-1; TCRdb's D gene call, TRBD1, goes unchecked for lack of DNA. Germline V gene data show CDR1 as KGHDR and CDR2 as SFDVKD. The length of the CDR3 is 18 residues. The CDR3 reads CATSALGTPGQANNEQFF.

The rearrangement links TRBV7-5 to TRBJ2-1; the D gene TCRdb calls, TRBD2, cannot be checked with no DNA. TRBV7-5 is a documented pseudogene. The CDR3 totals 17 residues. CDR3 in amino acids: CISVSEAERGPDNEQFF.

This chain joins TRBV19 and TRBJ1-2; the TRBD1 assignment by TCRdb is unverifiable without DNA. Germline V gives CDR1 LNHDA, CDR2 SQIVND (reference sequence). The CDR3 has 16 amino acids. CDR3 region: CASSTTHGQGGYGYTF.

The V call is TRBV6-1, the J call TRBJ2-7; TCRdb's D gene call, TRBD2, goes unchecked for lack of DNA. CDR3 length equals 17 residues. The V gene's germline CDR1 is MNHNS and CDR2 SASEGT. This chain's CDR3 is CASSPIYPGTSNYEQYF.

The chain couples TRBV7-8 to TRBJ2-7; TCRdb selects TRBD1, and the lack of DNA leaves this call unchecked. CDR1 and CDR2 from the germline V gene are SGHVS and FQNEAQ. The CDR3 consists of 15 residues. CDR3 sequence: CASTPGGGTSYEQYF.

The chain carries TRBV21-1 and TRBJ2-7; TCRdb lists TRBD1, though no DNA is available to test this call. TRBV21-1 is shown as a pseudogene. The CDR3 totals 16 residues. The CDR3 loop reads CASSGTGFEFSYEQYF.

The chain recombines TRBV20-1 with TRBJ1-1; TCRdb designates TRBD1, a call that cannot be tested without DNA. The CDR3 spans 15 residues. Germline CDR1 reads DFQATT; CDR2 reads SNEGSKA (reference sequence). This CDR3 reads CSAPPGTYSNTEAFF.

The chain has TRBV28 and TRBJ2-7; TCRdb reports TRBD1, a call that lacks DNA to check it against. The CDR3 runs 15 residues. Germline V gene lookup returns CDR1 MDHEN and CDR2 SYDVKM. CDR3 sequence reads: CASSLYWTETSEQYF.

This chain uses TRBV7-9 with TRBJ2-5; TCRdb selects TRBD2, and the lack of DNA leaves this call unchecked. The germline V gene has CDR1 SEHNR and CDR2 FQNEAQ (reference sequence). The CDR3 has 14 residues. The CDR3 loop is CASSNSGTQETQYF.

The rearrangement uses TRBV5-5 and TRBJ2-2; TCRdb's D call, TRBD2, is unchecked because there is no DNA. Germline CDR1 reads SGHKS; CDR2 reads YYEKEE (reference sequence). There are 14 residues in the CDR3. The CDR3 protein is CASTPWDSAGELFF.

The V call is TRBV28, the J call TRBJ2-5. CDR1 and CDR2 from the germline V gene are MDHEN and SYDVKM. This CDR3 is built from 14 residues. The CDR3 spells CASSFRLMVETQYF.

This chain's CDR3 is CASSLDLRGYEQYF. This chain links TRBV5-1 with TRBJ2-7; the TCRdb D gene call, TRBD1, has no DNA to confirm it. Germline assignment: CDR1 SGHRS and CDR2 YFSETQ. The CDR3 extends over 14 amino acids.

This chain uses TRBV5-6 with TRBJ1-1. CDR1 and CDR2 from the germline V gene are SGHDT and YYEEEE. CDR3 length equals 13 residues. The CDR3: CASSLVGYTEAFF.

The chain links TRBV7-6 to TRBJ2-2; the TCRdb D gene call, TRBD1, has no DNA to confirm it. Germline V CDR1 and CDR2: SGHVS, FNYEAQ. The CDR3 has 18 amino acids. CDR3 residues: CASSLPLHGTEGTGELFF.

The chain employs TRBV20-1 and TRBJ2-7. Looked up from germline, CDR1 is DFQATT and CDR2 is SNEGSKA (reference sequence). CDR3 size: 15 residues. This CDR3 reads CSARPLDGSSYEQYF.

J is TRBJ1-1 and V is TRBV28. Germline values: CDR1 MDHEN, CDR2 SYDVKM. The CDR3 is 14 amino acids. CDR3 residues: CASTFRGMNTEAVF.

This chain connects TRBV5-1 to TRBJ2-5; TCRdb picks TRBD2, but there is no DNA to check that call. Germline V lookup: CDR1 SGHRS, CDR2 YFSETQ. This CDR3 contains 15 residues. The CDR3 spells CASSLATTGWETQYF.

The chain recombines TRBV27 with TRBJ2-1; the TCRdb D gene call, TRBD1, has no DNA to confirm it. Germline CDR1 MNHEY, CDR2 SMNVEV (reference sequence). This CDR3 has 13 amino acids. The chain's CDR3 is CASSLEGASEQFF.

The chain carries TRBV27 and TRBJ2-7. The CDR3 runs to 12 residues. Germline values: CDR1 MNHEY, CDR2 SMNVEV (reference sequence). The CDR3 here is CASRSRAYEQYF.

The chain is built from TRBV15 and TRBJ1-2; TCRdb lists TRBD1, though no DNA is available to test this call. The germline CDR1 and CDR2 sequences are LNHNV and YYDKDF (reference sequence). The CDR3 consists of 17 residues. CDR3 region: CATSREGRGTDNYGYTF.

J is TRBJ2-7 and V is TRBV6-6; the D call from TCRdb, TRBD2, cannot be confirmed without DNA. The CDR3 is made up of 12 amino acids. CDR1 and CDR2 from the germline V gene are MNHNY and SVGAGI (reference sequence). CDR3: CASSTGLYEQYF.

V gene TRBV10-3 combines with J gene TRBJ2-7; TCRdb calls TRBD2, which cannot be checked without DNA. Germline CDR1 is ENHRY and CDR2 is SYGVKD. The CDR3 length is 13 residues. The CDR3 protein is CAISEEEGREQYF.

The rearrangement joins TRBV3-1 to TRBJ1-5. The germline V gene has CDR1 LGHDT and CDR2 YNNKEL (reference sequence). CDR3 size: 17 residues. CDR3 amino acids: CASSQDGYQRGNQPQHF. Looking up the rest from reference TRBV3-1 and TRBJ1-5 gives the full variable domain: DTAVSQTPKYLVTQMGNDKSIKCEQNLGHDTMYWYKQDSKKFLKIMFSYNNKELIINETVPNRFSPKSPDKAHLNLHINSLELGDSAVYFCASSQDGYQRGNQPQHFGDGTRLSIL.

The V and J genes are TRBV25-1 and TRBJ2-5; TCRdb's D call, TRBD2, is unchecked because there is no DNA. The length of the CDR3 is 14 residues. The germline V gene encodes CDR1 MGHDK and CDR2 SYGVNS. CDR3 sequence: CASSELAGEETQYF.

The V call is TRBV12-3 or TRBV12-4, the J call TRBJ2-1. This CDR3 contains 11 residues. The CDR3 loop is CASRDQGAQFF.